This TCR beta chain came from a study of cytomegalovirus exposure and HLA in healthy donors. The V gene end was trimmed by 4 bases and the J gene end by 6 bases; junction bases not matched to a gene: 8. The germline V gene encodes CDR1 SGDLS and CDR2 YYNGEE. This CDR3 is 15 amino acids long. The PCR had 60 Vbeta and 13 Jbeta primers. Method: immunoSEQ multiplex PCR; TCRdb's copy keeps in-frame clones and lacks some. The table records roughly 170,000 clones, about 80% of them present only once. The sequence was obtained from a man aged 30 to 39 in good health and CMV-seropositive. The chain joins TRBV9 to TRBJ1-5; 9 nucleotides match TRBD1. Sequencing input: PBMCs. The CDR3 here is CASSSTGGAGQPQHF. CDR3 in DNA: TGTGCCAGCAGCTCTACAGGGGGCGCAGGTCAGCCCCAGCATTTT.